The 20 T cell receptor beta chains given below trace back to one sample, sequenced in a study of cytomegalovirus exposure and HLA in healthy donors (dated by TCRdb to the late 2010s). The method was the immunoSEQ multiplex PCR assay. The multiplex PCR relied on a mix of 60 forward primers for TCR Vbeta segments and 13 reverse primers for TCR Jbeta segments. TCRdb limited this immuneACCESS table to in-frame rearrangements with V and J called. A share of clones is missing; checked studies link under half to unresolved V genes, and the rest is unexplained. This sample is represented by more than 95,000 clones; 78% of them were singletons. The ten largest make up 1.5% to 2% of the sample. Input material: PBMCs. The receptors stem from a middle-aged woman in good health and CMV-seronegative.

This sequence joins TRBV6-4 and TRBJ2-1, with 8 bases identical to TRBD2. V was clipped by 2 bases and J by 5 bases; unmatched bases: 11. Looked up from germline, CDR1 is MRHNA and CDR2 is SNTAGT. This CDR3 contains 17 residues. CDR3 DNA: TGTGCCAGCAGTGACGGACCAAGCGGGAGTTTTCACAATGAGCAGTTCTTC. As protein: CASSDGPSGSFHNEQFF.

V and J are TRBV5-1 and TRBJ2-1; 11 bases are shared with TRBD1. The CDR3 contains 16 residues. The V segment lost 4 bases and the J segment 4 bases; nucleotides outside the gene matches: 7. Germline V lookup: CDR1 SGHRS, CDR2 YFSETQ. The CDR3 loop is CASSPGTGGFYNEQFF. CDR3 nucleotide sequence: TGCGCCAGCAGCCCTGGGACAGGGGGGTTTTACAATGAGCAGTTCTTC.

The chain employs TRBV27 and TRBJ2-7; TRBD1 is a possible D gene (5 bases). V was shortened by 4 bases and J by 1 base, with 8 bases between the two germline ends. Germline CDR1 is MNHEY and CDR2 is SMNVEV (reference sequence). The CDR3 extends over 13 amino acids. The CDR3 loop reads CASSYRFSYEQYF. CDR3 nucleotides: TGTGCCAGCAGTTACAGGTTTTCCTACGAGCAGTACTTC.

The CDR3 DNA is TGTGCCAGCAGCGGACAGGGTTCCTCTGGAAACACCATATATTTT. It specifies CASSGQGSSGNTIYF. The chain employs TRBV2 and TRBJ1-3; 8 bases align to TRBD1. The junction had 4 bases not matched to a gene; V was cut back by 6 bases and J by 0 bases. CDR3 size: 15 residues. The germline gives CDR1 SNHLY, CDR2 FYNNEI.

V gene TRBV7-3 combines with J gene TRBJ2-5; 8 bases match TRBD2. The CDR3 contains 15 residues. Germline V lookup: CDR1 SGHTA, CDR2 FQGTGA. Losses at the gene ends were 5 bases for V and 4 bases for J; bases not matched to a gene: 9. In DNA form, the CDR3 reads TGTGCCAGCAGCCCTGAGGGACTAGTCTCAGAGACCCAGTACTTC. Translated, it gives CASSPEGLVSETQYF.

The rearrangement links TRBV19 to TRBJ2-1, with a tentative D call TRBD1 (5 bases). The V gene lost 7 bases and the J gene lost 0 bases, with 10 bases spanning the gap. The CDR3 is made up of 14 amino acids. CDR1 and CDR2 from the germline V gene are LNHDA and SQIVND (reference sequence). CDR3 nucleotides: TGTGCCAGTATTGGGCAGGGCTCCTACAATGAGCAGTTCTTC. This gives the protein CASIGQGSYNEQFF. Supplemented by reference TRBV19 and TRBJ2-1, the full variable domain reads DGGITQSPKYLFRKEGQNVTLSCEQNLNHDAMYWYRQDPGQGLRLIYYSQIVNDFQKGDIAEGYSVSREKKESFPLTVTSAQKNPTAFYLCASIGQGSYNEQFFGPGTRLTVL.

V usage is TRBV28 and J usage is TRBJ2-3; 7 bases are a match to TRBD1. The CDR3 is 17 residues long. In germline, CDR1 is MDHEN, CDR2 SYDVKM. The ends lost 5 bases at V and 0 bases at J; junction bases unmatched: 11. For the CDR3, the DNA is TGTGCCAGCAGTATTGGGACAGATGATATTAGCACAGATACGCAGTATTTT. Translating gives CASSIGTDDISTDTQYF.

Of note for this clone: Relative to the germline gene, one junction end is altered; a read error may explain this. The CDR3 DNA sequence: TGCGCCAGCATCGAAGACAGGGGGAACACTGAAGCTTTCTTT. Encoded protein: CASIEDRGNTEAFF. The gene calls are TRBV9 and TRBJ1-1; 8 nucleotides align to TRBD1. The V gene's germline CDR1 is SGDLS and CDR2 YYNGEE. The CDR3 contains 14 residues.

This sequence joins TRBV7-3 and TRBJ2-2, with TRBD1 matching 8 bases. The V segment lost 4 bases and the J segment 4 bases; nucleotides outside the gene matches: 5. CDR3 length equals 15 residues. Germline V lookup: CDR1 SGHTA, CDR2 FQGTGA. CDR3 nucleotide sequence: TGTGCCAGCAGCTCGGACAGGGCCGGCACCGGGGAGCTGTTTTTT. This sequence encodes CASSSDRAGTGELFF.

This chain joins TRBV18 and TRBJ1-2, with 7 bases aligning to TRBD1. Trimming took 8 bases from V and 8 from J; bases not matched to a gene: 5. Germline assignment: CDR1 KGHSH and CDR2 LQKENI. The CDR3 consists of 11 residues. DNA for the CDR3: TGTGCCAGCACAGACAGGGTCGGCTACACCTTC. It is translated as CASTDRVGYTF. Using reference TRBV18 and TRBJ1-2 for the parts outside the CDR3, the full variable domain is NAGVMQNPRHLVRRRGQEARLRCSPMKGHSHVYWYRQLPEEGLKFMVYLQKENIIDESGMPKERFSAEFPKEGPSILRIQQVVRGDSAAYFCASTDRVGYTFGSGTRLTVV.

The gene calls are TRBV28 and TRBJ1-2; D not certain. The length of the CDR3 is 14 residues. Trimming left V 2 bases short and J 8 bases short, with 15 bases between. Germline CDR1 MDHEN, CDR2 SYDVKM. The CDR3 protein is CASSLLSTVWGYTF. The CDR3 DNA follows: TGTGCCAGCAGTTTACTCAGTACAGTATGGGGCTACACCTTC.

The gene calls are TRBV5-1 and TRBJ2-1; tentatively, D is TRBD2 (5 bases). V was clipped by 6 bases and J by 8 bases, with 12 bases between them. The germline V gene encodes CDR1 SGHRS and CDR2 YFSETQ. This CDR3 has 12 amino acids. The CDR3 sequence: CASTVGSDEQFF. The CDR3 region has the DNA TGCGCCAGCACGGTAGGTAGCGATGAGCAGTTCTTC.

The rearrangement links TRBV7-2 to TRBJ2-7; D remains ambiguous. The germline V and J ends were trimmed by 1 base and 6 bases, with 4 bases remaining between them. This CDR3 region has 11 residues. The germline V gene encodes CDR1 SGHTA and CDR2 FQGNSA. This CDR3 reads CASSLGAEQYF. The CDR3 DNA reads as TGTGCCAGCAGCTTAGGAGCCGAGCAGTACTTC.

The chain has TRBV5-1 and TRBJ2-5; 7 bases map to TRBD1. The V and J ends lost 3 bases and 1 base, in that order; junction bases with no gene match: 6. CDR3 size: 15 residues. Germline V gene data show CDR1 as SGHRS and CDR2 as YFSETQ. The CDR3 nucleotides read TGCGCCAGCAGCTCCAGCACAGGGGCCCAAGAGACCCAGTACTTC. Protein: CASSSSTGAQETQYF. The full variable domain, with the rest looked up from reference TRBV5-1 and TRBJ2-5, is KAGVTQTPRYLIKTRGQQVTLSCSPISGHRSVSWYQQTPGQGLQFLFEYFSETQRNKGNFPGRFSGRQFSNSRSEMNVSTLELGDSALYLCASSSSTGAQETQYFGPGTRLLVL.

The J gene is TRBJ2-1, the V gene TRBV18; D remains unclear. There are 15 residues in the CDR3. Germline V gives CDR1 KGHSH, CDR2 LQKENI. In DNA, the CDR3 is TGTGCTTCGATGGCGGTTCGAGCGCTCAACAATGAGCAGTTCTTC. It yields the protein CASMAVRALNNEQFF.

This clone has just a few counts. This chain joins TRBV7-8 and TRBJ2-7, with 9 bases that match TRBD1. The CDR3 has 13 amino acids. V dropped 5 bases and J dropped 13; count of bases not matched to a gene: 12. The germline CDR1 and CDR2 sequences are SGHVS and FQNEAQ. The CDR3 sequence: CASSLLPRTGDYF. CDR3 sequence (DNA): TGTGCCAGCAGCCTGCTTCCCCGGACAGGGGACTACTTC. Drawing the rest from reference TRBV7-8 and TRBJ2-7, the complete variable domain is GAGVSQSPRYKVAKRGQDVALRCDPISGHVSLFWYQQALGQGPEFLTYFQNEAQLDKSGLPSDRFFAERPEGSVSTLKIQRTQQEDSAVYLCASSLLPRTGDYFGPGTRLTVT.

The count of this clone is one. The chain links TRBV28 to TRBJ2-7; TRBD1 matches at 9 bases. V lost 11 bases, J lost 4 bases, and 9 bases stayed unmatched. Germline V gene sequence: CDR1 MDHEN, CDR2 SYDVKM. The CDR3 totals 13 residues. In DNA, the CDR3 is TGTGCCGTGGGTGGACAGGGGTCTTACGAGCAGTACTTC. As protein: CAVGGQGSYEQYF.

V gene TRBV28 combines with J gene TRBJ2-3; 8 bases map to TRBD2. The germline CDR1 and CDR2 sequences are MDHEN and SYDVKM. The CDR3 sequence is 14 residues long. Germline trimming cut 7 bases from V and 3 bases from J; bases unmatched to any gene: 6. The CDR3 protein is CASTPAGGTDTQYF. Here the CDR3 DNA reads TGTGCCAGCACCCCCGCGGGAGGTACAGATACGCAGTATTTT.

This clone was observed a few times. The genes are TRBV7-2 and TRBJ2-1, with 13 bases matching TRBD2. The CDR3 has 14 residues. With V trimmed by 5 bases and J by 9 bases, 4 bases remained unmatched. The germline V gene encodes CDR1 SGHTA and CDR2 FQGNSA. CDR3 amino acids: CASSRLAGGSEQFF. The CDR3 DNA reads TGTGCCAGCAGCCGACTAGCGGGAGGATCTGAGCAGTTCTTC.

This chain links TRBV27 with TRBJ1-4; D gene uncertain. CDR3 size: 12 residues. The germline gives CDR1 MNHEY, CDR2 SMNVEV (reference sequence). Trimming left V 8 bases short and J 7 bases short, with 11 bases between. In nucleotides, the CDR3 is TGTGCCAGCTCGGGTAGAGCTGAAAAACTGTTTTTT. This translates into CASSGRAEKLFF. The full variable domain, with the rest looked up from reference TRBV27 and TRBJ1-4, is EAQVTQNPRYLITVTGKKLTVTCSQNMNHEYMSWYRQDPGLGLRQIYYSMNVEVTDKGDVPEGYKVSRKEKRNFPLILESPSPNQTSLYFCASSGRAEKLFFGSGTQLSVL.